This T cell receptor beta chain was captured in a study of shared clonotypes between healthy human individuals. The V gene lost 4 bases and the J gene lost 5 bases, with 15 bases spanning the gap. Germline CDR1 reads LNHDA; CDR2 reads SQIVND (reference sequence). There are 15 residues in the CDR3. This clone was detected only once. Each subset's genomic DNA was shared equally among a number of immunoSEQ plates. Sequencing used immunoSEQ multiplex PCR; TCRdb keeps in-frame clones, though not all of them. The repertoire includes 2 million to 2.5 million clones, approximately 94% of them detected once, and roughly 0.13% sits in the top ten. Recent vaccinations or acute infections were absent in the healthy HIV-negative adult donors. Only Caucasian adults living in Nashville, Tennessee made up the donor group.

The sample comprised naive CD4+ T cells sorted from blood. Stated subset: CD45RA+ positively selected. The chain has TRBV19 and TRBJ1-5; no clear D gene. This TCR derives from a man younger than 35 in good health. The CDR3 region is CASSSEGNGYQPQHF. CDR3 coding DNA: TGTGCCAGTAGTAGCGAAGGAAACGGGTATCAGCCCCAGCATTTT.